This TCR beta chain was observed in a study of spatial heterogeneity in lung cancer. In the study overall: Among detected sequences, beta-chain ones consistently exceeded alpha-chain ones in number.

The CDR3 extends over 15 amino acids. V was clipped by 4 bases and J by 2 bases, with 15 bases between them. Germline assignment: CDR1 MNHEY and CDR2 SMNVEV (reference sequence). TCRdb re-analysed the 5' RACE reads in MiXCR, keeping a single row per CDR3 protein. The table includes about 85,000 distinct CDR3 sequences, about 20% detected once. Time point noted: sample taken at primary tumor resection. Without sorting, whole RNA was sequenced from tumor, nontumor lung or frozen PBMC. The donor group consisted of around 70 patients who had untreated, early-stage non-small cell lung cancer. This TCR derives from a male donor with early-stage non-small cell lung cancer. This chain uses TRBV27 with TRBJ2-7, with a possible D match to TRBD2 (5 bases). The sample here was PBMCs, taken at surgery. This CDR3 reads CASSSQAALTYEQYF. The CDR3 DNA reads TGTGCCAGCAGTTCGCAAGCGGCGCTGACCTACGAGCAGTACTTC.